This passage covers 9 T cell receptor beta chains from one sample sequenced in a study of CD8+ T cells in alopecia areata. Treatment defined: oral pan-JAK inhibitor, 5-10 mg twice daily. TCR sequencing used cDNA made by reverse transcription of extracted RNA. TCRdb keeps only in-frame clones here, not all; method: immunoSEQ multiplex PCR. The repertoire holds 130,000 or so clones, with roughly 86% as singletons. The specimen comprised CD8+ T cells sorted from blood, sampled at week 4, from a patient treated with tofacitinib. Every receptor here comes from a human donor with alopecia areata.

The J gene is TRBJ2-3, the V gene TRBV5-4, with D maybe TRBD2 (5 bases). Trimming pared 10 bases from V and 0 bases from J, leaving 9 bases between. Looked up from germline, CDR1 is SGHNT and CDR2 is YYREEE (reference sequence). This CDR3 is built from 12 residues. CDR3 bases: TGTGCCGGACGGGATAGCACAGATACGCAGTATTTT. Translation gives CAGRDSTDTQYF. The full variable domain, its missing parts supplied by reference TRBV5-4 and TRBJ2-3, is ETGVTQSPTHLIKTRGQQVTLRCSSQSGHNTVSWYQQALGQGPQFIFQYYREEENGRGNFPPRFSGLQFPNYSSELNVNALELDDSALYLCAGRDSTDTQYFGPGTRLTVL.

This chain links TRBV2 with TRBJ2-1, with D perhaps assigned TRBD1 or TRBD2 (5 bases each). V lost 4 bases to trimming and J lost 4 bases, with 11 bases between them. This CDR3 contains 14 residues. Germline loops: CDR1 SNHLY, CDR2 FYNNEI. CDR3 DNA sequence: TGTGCCAGCAGTGGAGGGGCCCCGTACAATGAGCAGTTCTTC. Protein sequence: CASSGGAPYNEQFF.

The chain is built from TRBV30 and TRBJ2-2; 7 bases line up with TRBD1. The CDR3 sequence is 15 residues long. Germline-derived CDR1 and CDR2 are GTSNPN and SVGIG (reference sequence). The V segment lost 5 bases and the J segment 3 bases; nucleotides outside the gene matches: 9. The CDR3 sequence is CAWLKGTVYTGELFF. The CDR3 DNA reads TGTGCCTGGTTAAAAGGGACAGTCTACACCGGGGAGCTGTTTTTT.

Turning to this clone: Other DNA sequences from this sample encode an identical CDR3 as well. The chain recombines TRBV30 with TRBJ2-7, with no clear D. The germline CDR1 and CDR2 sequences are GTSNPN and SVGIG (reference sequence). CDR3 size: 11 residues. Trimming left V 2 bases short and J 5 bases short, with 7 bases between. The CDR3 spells CAWSLGNEQYF. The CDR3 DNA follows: TGTGCCTGGAGTCTAGGCAACGAGCAGTACTTC.

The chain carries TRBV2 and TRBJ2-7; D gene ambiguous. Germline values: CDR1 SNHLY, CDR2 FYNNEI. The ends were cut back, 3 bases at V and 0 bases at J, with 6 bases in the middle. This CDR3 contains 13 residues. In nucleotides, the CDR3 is TGTGCCAGCAGTGATGAGTCCTCCTACGAGCAGTACTTC. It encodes CASSDESSYEQYF.

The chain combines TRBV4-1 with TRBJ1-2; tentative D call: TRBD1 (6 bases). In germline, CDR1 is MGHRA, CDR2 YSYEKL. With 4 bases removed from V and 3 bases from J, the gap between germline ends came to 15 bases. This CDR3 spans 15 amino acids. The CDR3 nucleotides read TGCGCCAGCAGCCCCTGGACAGACTCTCACTATGGCTACACCTTC. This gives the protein CASSPWTDSHYGYTF.

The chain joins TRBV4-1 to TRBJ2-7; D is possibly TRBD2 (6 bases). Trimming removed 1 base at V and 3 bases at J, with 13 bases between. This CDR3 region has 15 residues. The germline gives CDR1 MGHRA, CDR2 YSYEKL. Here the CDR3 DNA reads TGCGCCAGCAGCCAAGTGCGGGGCAGCGACTACGAGCAGTACTTC. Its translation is CASSQVRGSDYEQYF.

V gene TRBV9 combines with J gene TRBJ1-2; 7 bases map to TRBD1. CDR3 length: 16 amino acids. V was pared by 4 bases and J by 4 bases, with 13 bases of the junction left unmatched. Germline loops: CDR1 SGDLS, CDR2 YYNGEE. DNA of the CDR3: TGTGCCAGCAGCTCAGGGGGGGCAGGGACGATCTATGGCTACACCTTC. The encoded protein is CASSSGGAGTIYGYTF.

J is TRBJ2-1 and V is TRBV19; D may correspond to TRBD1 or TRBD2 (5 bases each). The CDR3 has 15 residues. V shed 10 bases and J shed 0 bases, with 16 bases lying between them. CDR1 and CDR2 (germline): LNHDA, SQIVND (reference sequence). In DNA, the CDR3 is TGTGCCACAACTCGGGACGCTAGCTCCTACAATGAGCAGTTCTTC. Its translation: CATTRDASSYNEQFF.